These 22 T cell receptor beta chains were sequenced from one sample in a study of technical replicates of blood from a handful of donors. Repertoires were generated with immunoSEQ multiplex PCR, while TCRdb's copy carries only in-frame clones and drops some. Among approximately 50,000 clones listed, 85% to 95% were seen once. Sequencing input: T cells isolated from PBMCs. The receptors derive from a human donor in good health.

The chain couples TRBV7-6 to TRBJ2-2, with 9 bases aligning to TRBD2. The CDR3 contains 17 residues. J lost 8 bases, V lost 2 bases, and 12 bases had no gene match. The germline V gene encodes CDR1 SGHVS and CDR2 FNYEAQ. The DNA of the CDR3 is TGTGCCAGCAGCTTACAGGAGGCGGGAGGGCCTGGTGGGGAGCTGTTTTTT. This sequence encodes CASSLQEAGGPGGELFF.

The gene calls are TRBV18 and TRBJ2-1; D perhaps matches TRBD1 (6 bases). Trimming removed 6 bases from V and 8 bases from J, with 23 bases in between. CDR3 length: 16 residues. Germline CDR1 reads KGHSH; CDR2 reads LQKENI. CDR3: CASSRRRNTGLDEQFF. CDR3 DNA: TGTGCCAGCTCCCGACGCCGCAACACAGGGTTGGATGAGCAGTTCTTC. Full variable domain (remainder filled in from reference TRBV18 and TRBJ2-1): NAGVMQNPRHLVRRRGQEARLRCSPMKGHSHVYWYRQLPEEGLKFMVYLQKENIIDESGMPKERFSAEFPKEGPSILRIQQVVRGDSAAYFCASSRRRNTGLDEQFFGPGTRLTVL.

This clone showed up just once. The CDR3 region is CASSFVGQANYGYTF. CDR3 nucleotides: TGTGCCAGCAGCTTCGTTGGACAGGCGAACTATGGCTACACCTTC. The rearrangement links TRBV5-4 to TRBJ1-2; 7 bases are shared with TRBD1. The CDR3 loop spans 15 amino acids. Germline V gene data show CDR1 as SGHNT and CDR2 as YYREEE (reference sequence). V gave up 2 bases and J gave up 2 bases; unmatched junction bases: 6. Full variable domain (outside the CDR3, taken from reference TRBV5-4 and TRBJ1-2): ETGVTQSPTHLIKTRGQQVTLRCSSQSGHNTVSWYQQALGQGPQFIFQYYREEENGRGNFPPRFSGLQFPNYSSELNVNALELDDSALYLCASSFVGQANYGYTFGSGTRLTVV.

The V and J genes are TRBV9 and TRBJ1-6; possible D gene TRBD1, 6 bases. Per the germline V gene, CDR1 is SGDLS and CDR2 is YYNGEE. This CDR3 is 15 amino acids long. V dropped 2 bases and J dropped 2 bases, with 8 bases sitting between them. The CDR3 DNA sequence: TGTGCCAGCAGCGTGGGGGGGCCCTATAATTCACCCCTCCACTTT. The encoded protein is CASSVGGPYNSPLHF.

The rearrangement uses TRBV18 and TRBJ1-1; 10 nucleotides align to TRBD1. Trimming cost V 2 bases and J 3 bases; bases outside gene matches: 9. Germline V CDR1 and CDR2: KGHSH, LQKENI. The CDR3 covers 17 residues. CDR3 region: CASSPAGGQGFHTEAFF. The CDR3 bases are TGTGCCAGCTCACCAGCGGGGGGACAGGGGTTTCACACTGAAGCTTTCTTT.

The V and J genes are TRBV6-5 and TRBJ2-7; D may be TRBD2 (6 bases). The CDR3 loop spans 14 amino acids. Germline lookup yields CDR1 MNHEY and CDR2 SVGAGI. Trimming took 0 bases from V and 3 from J, leaving 9 bases between them. The CDR3 nucleotides read TGTGCCAGCAGTTACTCAGGGACTTACTACGAGCAGTACTTC. Its protein is CASSYSGTYYEQYF.

The chain has TRBV11-3 and TRBJ2-1, with 10 bases matching TRBD2. Germline CDR1 reads SGHNT; CDR2 reads YENEEA. This CDR3 region has 17 residues. With V trimmed by 5 bases and J by 1 base, 8 bases remained unmatched. In DNA form, the CDR3 reads TGTGCCAGCAGCCCCCGGGAGCGGGAGGGGTCCTACAATGAGCAGTTCTTC. Residues: CASSPREREGSYNEQFF.

The chain joins TRBV28 to TRBJ2-5, with TRBD1 matching over 7 bases. CDR1 is MDHEN and CDR2 is SYDVKM in the germline V gene. V shed 5 bases and J 2 bases; nucleotides not matched to a gene: 5. The CDR3 loop spans 14 amino acids. The CDR3 region is CASSQGQLQETQYF. Written as DNA, the CDR3 is TGTGCCAGCAGTCAGGGACAGCTACAAGAGACCCAGTACTTC.

This clone has more than one count but fewer than ten. The chain is built from TRBV28 and TRBJ1-1; 7 nucleotides line up with TRBD1. Trimming removed 10 bases from V and 6 bases from J; junction bases left unmatched: 8. Germline CDR1 and CDR2: MDHEN and SYDVKM. The CDR3 is 12 amino acids. CDR3 DNA: TGTGCCACCCGGACAGGTGGGGCTGAAGCTTTCTTT. Protein product: CATRTGGAEAFF.

The V and J genes are TRBV28 and TRBJ1-5; D is uncertain. Looked up from germline, CDR1 is MDHEN and CDR2 is SYDVKM. The CDR3 loop spans 13 amino acids. Trimming removed 4 bases at V and 12 bases at J, with 16 bases between. CDR3 residues: CASSSPSRSNQHF. The CDR3, as DNA: TGTGCCAGCAGTTCCCCCAGCAGGTCCAACCAGCATTTT.

V and J are TRBV12-5 and TRBJ1-1; D call uncertain. V was clipped by 5 bases and J by 5 bases, with 18 bases between them. Germline CDR1 and CDR2: LGHNT and FRNRAP. This CDR3 contains 15 residues. CDR3 sequence: CASGRVYERRTEAFF. The CDR3 coding sequence is TGTGCTAGTGGTAGGGTCTACGAGCGGAGGACTGAAGCTTTCTTT.

The chain joins TRBV28 to TRBJ2-3; 12 bases are shared with TRBD2. Unmatched junction bases numbered 8, after V lost 2 bases and J lost 8 bases. The CDR3 is 16 residues long. Per germline, CDR1 MDHEN and CDR2 SYDVKM. CDR3 sequence: CASSLNPSGGASTQYF. The CDR3 coding sequence is TGTGCCAGCAGTTTAAACCCTAGCGGGGGGGCGAGTACGCAGTATTTT. The full variable domain, rest sourced from reference TRBV28 and TRBJ2-3, is DVKVTQSSRYLVKRTGEKVFLECVQDMDHENMFWYRQDPGLGLRLIYFSYDVKMKEKGDIPEGYSVSREKKERFSLILESASTNQTSMYLCASSLNPSGGASTQYFGPGTRLTVL.

J is TRBJ2-7 and V is TRBV5-4; 7 bases align to TRBD2. V shed 4 bases and J 4 bases; nucleotides not matched to a gene: 8. Germline V gene lookup returns CDR1 SGHNT and CDR2 YYREEE (reference sequence). The CDR3 has 14 residues. CDR3 protein: CASSPERGGYEQYF. The CDR3 DNA reads as TGTGCCAGCAGCCCTGAGCGGGGTGGGTACGAGCAGTACTTC.

The chain couples TRBV6-5 to TRBJ1-2; 7 nucleotides agree with TRBD1. V shed 3 bases and J 2 bases; nucleotides not matched to a gene: 6. Looked up from germline, CDR1 is MNHEY and CDR2 is SVGAGI. The CDR3 consists of 15 residues. As DNA, the CDR3 is TGTGCCAGCAGTTATGAGGGCAGGGGGAACTATGGCTACACCTTC. This translates into CASSYEGRGNYGYTF.

The chain recombines TRBV5-1 with TRBJ1-3, with D unresolved. CDR1 and CDR2 (germline): SGHRS, YFSETQ. Trimming removed 0 bases at V and 4 bases at J, with 11 bases between. CDR3 length: 15 amino acids. The CDR3 reads CASSLDNRIGNTIYF. The CDR3 DNA reads TGCGCCAGCAGCTTGGACAACAGAATCGGAAACACCATATATTTT.

This clone is a singleton in its sample. This chain connects TRBV7-6 to TRBJ2-1; 8 bases map to TRBD1. The CDR3 extends over 16 amino acids. The trim removed 2 bases at V and 6 bases at J, leaving 9 bases unmatched. Germline CDR1 SGHVS, CDR2 FNYEAQ. The CDR3 DNA follows: TGTGCCAGCAGCTTACGCCGGAGTCAGGGGGCCAATGAGCAGTTCTTC. Its translation is CASSLRRSQGANEQFF.

This chain links TRBV10-1 with TRBJ1-5; D is unresolved. The ends were cut back, 4 bases at V and 6 bases at J, with 10 bases in the middle. This CDR3 has 13 amino acids. Germline V CDR1 and CDR2: WNHNN, SYGVQD (reference sequence). The CDR3 loop reads CASSASTLQPQHF. In DNA, the CDR3 is TGCGCCAGCAGTGCCTCGACACTTCAGCCCCAGCATTTT.

The rearrangement links TRBV7-9 to TRBJ1-5; weak D call: TRBD1 (6 bases). CDR3 length: 16 amino acids. Looked up from germline, CDR1 is SEHNR and CDR2 is FQNEAQ (reference sequence). The V end was cut by 1 base, the J end by 1 base, with 11 bases between. The CDR3 here is CASSLGTGTSNQPQHF. The CDR3 nucleotides are TGTGCCAGCAGCTTAGGTACAGGGACAAGCAATCAGCCCCAGCATTTT.

The chain links TRBV6-6 to TRBJ2-7; TRBD1 agrees at 7 bases. Germline V gene lookup returns CDR1 MNHNY and CDR2 SVGAGI (reference sequence). This CDR3 region has 14 residues. Unmatched junction bases numbered 3, after V lost 2 bases and J lost 2 bases. CDR3 residues: CASSYHRGPYEQYF. The DNA for the CDR3 is TGTGCCAGCAGTTACCACAGGGGACCCTACGAGCAGTACTTC.

The V call is TRBV7-2, the J call TRBJ2-1; TRBD2 aligns across 11 bases. J lost 5 bases, V lost 4 bases, and 4 bases had no gene match. The CDR3 is made up of 15 amino acids. CDR1 and CDR2 from the germline V gene are SGHTA and FQGNSA. CDR3 DNA: TGTGCCAGCAGCTCCGGACTAGCGGGCAACAATGAGCAGTTCTTC. The encoded protein is CASSSGLAGNNEQFF. Combining the CDR3 with reference TRBV7-2 and TRBJ2-1 gives the whole variable domain GAGVSQSPSNKVTEKGKDVELRCDPISGHTALYWYRQSLGQGLEFLIYFQGNSAPDKSGLPSDRFSAERTGGSVSTLTIQRTQQEDSAVYLCASSSGLAGNNEQFFGPGTRLTVL.

The chain carries TRBV11-3 and TRBJ1-6; D perhaps matches TRBD1 (6 bases). V was clipped by 5 bases and J by 6 bases, with 14 bases between them. Germline V gives CDR1 SGHNT, CDR2 YENEEA. The CDR3 extends over 15 amino acids. CDR3 DNA: TGTGCCAGCAGCCAGGACAGTTCTCTTAATTCACCCCTCCACTTT. Translation: CASSQDSSLNSPLHF.

This clone was seen a single time. The CDR3 spells CASSSGPNQPQHF. CDR3 sequence (DNA): TGTGCCAGCAGCTCAGGGCCAAATCAGCCCCAGCATTTT. The genes are TRBV7-6 and TRBJ1-5; perhaps TRBD1 as D (5 bases). V dropped 4 bases and J dropped 4 bases, with 8 bases sitting between them. This CDR3 has 13 amino acids. CDR1 and CDR2 (germline): SGHVS, FNYEAQ.